The rows below give T cell receptor beta chains drawn from one sample of a study of tumor and adjacent non-tumor tissue in lung cancer. From the multiplex PCR reads, TCRdb called clonotypes with MiXCR, one entry per CDR3 protein. The repertoire holds around 120,000 distinct CDR3 sequences, with 60% to 70% as singletons. The specimen sequenced was lung tumor tissue. The receptors were sampled from a man aged 25 to 45 with non-small cell lung cancer. The CDR3 runs from the conserved cysteine through the conserved F or W. A D gene is named only where the DNA matches it firmly. Clone sizes are given selectively: once, few, many, or a class where the clone is expanded.

TRBJ1-3 | . | TRBV12-3/TRBV12-4 | . | TGTGTCAGCAGTTTAGGTGACACCTCTGGAAACGCCATATATTTT | CVSSLGDTSGNAIYF
TRBJ2-3 | . | TRBV11-2 | . | TGTGCCAGGGGCTTAGATCTTACTATCCCCGCAGATACGCAGTATTTT | CARGLDLTIPADTQYF
TRBJ2-3 | many | TRBV6-6 | . | TGTGCCAGCAGTTACTCAAGAAGGTCCACAGATACGCAGTATTTT | CASSYSRRSTDTQYF
TRBJ2-1 | . | TRBV4-1 | . | TGCGCCAGCAGCCAGAACCCCGGGATCCTTCTCGATGGACAGTTCTTC | CASSQNPGILLDGQFF
TRBJ1-5 | . | TRBV6-2/TRBV6-3 | . | TGTGCCAGCGGTTACCCGGGCCAGCTCCAGCATTTT | CASGYPGQLQHF
TRBJ1-1 | . | TRBV11-1 | . | TGTGCCAGTAGCCAACAGGAGTTGATCACTGAAGCTTTCTTT | CASSQQELITEAFF
TRBJ1-4 | . | TRBV4-2 | . | TGTGCCAACAGCCAAGATGGTCCAGTTGGGGAAAAACTGTTTTTC | CANSQDGPVGEKLFF
TRBJ2-2 | . | TRBV11-2 | TRBD2 | TGTGCCAGCAACTTCAGAGTAGCGGGAGGTAACACCGGGGAGCTGTTTTTT | CASNFRVAGGNTGELFF
TRBJ1-3 | . | TRBV6-5 | . | TGTGCCAGCACCGAGGAGGCCTTCTCTGGAAACACCATATATTTC | CASTEEAFSGNTIYF
TRBJ2-7 | . | TRBV7-2 | . | TGTGCCAGCAGCTTCCGGGGGCTAGCGGTCTCCTACGAGCAGTACTTC | CASSFRGLAVSYEQYF
TRBJ1-4 | . | TRBV29-1 | . | TGCGGCGTTGGGAGGTGGGACAACTCGGGAAAACTGTTTTTC | CGVGRWDNSGKLFF